The rows below give T cell receptor beta chains drawn from one sample of a study of beta chain features in type 1 diabetes. Produced via immunoSEQ multiplex PCR; TCRdb's table is partial and in-frame only. The repertoire holds some 270,000 clones, with approximately 10% as singletons. Sample: naive CD4+ T cells from blood. These receptors were taken from a man aged 30 to 39 with type 1 diabetes. Both conserved end residues are part of each CDR3. A D gene is named only where the DNA matches it firmly. A clone size is listed for some rows: how often the clone was seen (once, few, many), or a class if it is expanded.

J | size | D | V | CDR3 | DNA
TRBJ2-4 | few | TRBD2 | TRBV11-2 | CASSFRTSGGFIQYF | TGTGCCAGCAGCTTCCGGACTAGCGGGGGGTTCATTCAGTACTTC
TRBJ2-7 | - | - | TRBV5-4 | CASSLGKGFYEQYF | TGTGCCAGCAGCTTGGGCAAGGGGTTCTACGAGCAGTACTTC
TRBJ2-1 | - | - | TRBV4-2 | CASSQERGNEQFF | TGTGCCAGCAGCCAAGAACGGGGGAATGAGCAGTTCTTC
TRBJ2-2 | few | - | TRBV5-4 | CASSLVQGYTGELFF | TGTGCCAGCAGCTTGGTTCAGGGGTACACCGGGGAGCTGTTTTTT
TRBJ2-5 | few | TRBD2 | TRBV2 | CASRVLAGRRETQYF | TGTGCCAGCAGAGTTTTAGCGGGGCGGCGGGAGACCCAGTACTTC
TRBJ2-1 | few | - | TRBV5-6 | CAFRKGGQDEQFF | TGTGCCTTCCGGAAAGGCGGGCAGGATGAGCAGTTCTTC
TRBJ1-3 | - | - | TRBV2 | CASSTLLGPGNTIYF | TGTGCCAGCAGTACGTTGCTGGGGCCTGGAAACACCATATATTTT
TRBJ2-4 | few | TRBD1 | TRBV9 | CASSSRQGAENIQYF | TGTGCCAGCAGCTCCCGACAGGGGGCCGAAAACATTCAGTACTTC
TRBJ2-2 | few | - | TRBV28 | CASSGTPRELFF | TGTGCCAGCAGTGGGACTCCCAGGGAGCTGTTTTTT
TRBJ2-5 | - | TRBD1 | TRBV28 | CASRSNRGPETQYF | TGTGCCAGCAGGAGTAACAGGGGGCCGGAGACCCAGTACTTC
TRBJ1-5 | - | - | TRBV2 | CASSRDQPQHF | TGTGCCAGCAGCAGGGATCAGCCCCAGCATTTT
TRBJ2-3 | - | TRBD1 | TRBV6-1 | CASGQDRAQDTQYF | TGTGCCAGCGGTCAGGACAGGGCTCAAGATACGCAGTATTTT
TRBJ2-2 | few | - | TRBV6-6 | CASRGGGAVSGELFF | TGTGCCAGCAGGGGTGGTGGGGCGGTCTCCGGGGAGCTGTTTTTT
TRBJ2-3 | few | - | TRBV6-1 | CASSEAGPSGGYF | TGTGCCAGCAGTGAAGCGGGTCCATCCGGAGGGTATTTT
TRBJ2-5 | - | - | TRBV7-8 | CASSPTADLETQYF | TGTGCCAGCAGCCCGACGGCGGACTTGGAGACCCAGTACTTC
TRBJ2-3 | few | - | TRBV20-1 | CSARAASTQYF | TGCAGTGCTAGGGCGGCGTCTACGCAGTATTTT
TRBJ1-1 | few | - | TRBV19 | CASSRRGNLLAFF | TGTGCCAGTAGTAGAAGAGGGAATCTATTGGCTTTCTTT
TRBJ1-1 | few | - | TRBV27 | CASSLSMEGLGPTEAFF | TGTGCCAGCAGTTTATCGATGGAGGGCTTAGGCCCCACTGAAGCTTTCTTT
TRBJ2-1 | - | TRBD2 | TRBV7-9 | CASSLDPGLAYNEQFF | TGTGCCAGCAGCTTAGACCCAGGACTAGCCTACAATGAGCAGTTCTTC
TRBJ2-1 | - | - | TRBV18 | CASSPPQGRSSYNEQFF | TGTGCCAGCTCACCTCCACAGGGACGCAGCTCCTACAATGAGCAGTTCTTC
TRBJ1-1 | - | TRBD1 | TRBV29-1 | CSAGTGWGSEAFF | TGCAGCGCGGGGACAGGGTGGGGGTCTGAAGCTTTCTTT
TRBJ2-2 | - | - | TRBV12-5 | CASGLVAGKYTGELFF | TGTGCTAGTGGTTTGGTCGCAGGGAAGTACACCGGGGAGCTGTTTTTT
TRBJ1-2 | few | TRBD1 | TRBV5-1 | CASSPVPGQVNYGYTF | TGCGCCAGCAGCCCGGTCCCGGGACAGGTGAACTATGGCTACACCTTC
TRBJ2-5 | - | - | TRBV28 | CASSLGIQETQYF | TGTGCCAGCAGTTTGGGCATCCAAGAGACCCAGTACTTC
TRBJ1-2 | few | TRBD1 | TRBV7-9 | CASNLGTDYGYTF | TGTGCCAGCAACCTAGGGACAGACTATGGCTACACCTTC
TRBJ2-3 | - | TRBD2 | TRBV10-3 | CAYAAGGSTDTQYF | TGTGCCTACGCCGCGGGGGGGAGCACAGATACGCAGTATTTT
TRBJ1-1 | few | - | TRBV18 | CASSPPSVNTEAFF | TGTGCCAGCTCACCACCCTCTGTGAACACTGAAGCTTTCTTT
TRBJ1-2 | few | - | TRBV6-5 | CASSLGHNYGYTF | TGTGCCAGCAGTCTAGGACATAACTATGGCTACACCTTC
TRBJ2-1 | few | - | TRBV7-9 | CASSRSIGDWNKQFF | TGTGCCAGCAGCCGCTCGATTGGGGACTGGAATAAGCAGTTCTTC
TRBJ2-1 | few | - | TRBV2 | CASSITRPPGNEQFF | TGTGCCAGCAGTATAACTAGACCGCCCGGCAATGAGCAGTTCTTC
TRBJ2-1 | - | - | TRBV2 | CASSDPGTPALF | TGTGCCAGCAGTGACCCCGGGACTCCGGCCCTCTTC
TRBJ2-1 | few | TRBD2 | TRBV4-2 | CASSQDGLAGNEQFF | TGTGCCAGCAGCCAAGATGGACTAGCGGGGAATGAGCAGTTCTTC
TRBJ1-1 | few | - | TRBV9 | CASSSAGMNTEAFF | TGTGCCAGCAGCTCAGCGGGGATGAACACTGAAGCTTTCTTT
TRBJ2-3 | few | TRBD2 | TRBV6-5 | CASSREGGGTDTQYF | TGTGCCAGCAGTAGGGAGGGCGGGGGCACAGATACGCAGTATTTT
TRBJ1-6 | - | - | TRBV2 | CASRGDSLNSPLHF | TGTGCCAGCAGGGGTGACAGCCTTAATTCACCCCTCCACTTT
TRBJ2-1 | - | - | TRBV27 | CASSSYYEQFF | TGTGCCAGCAGTTCTTACTATGAGCAGTTCTTC
TRBJ2-7 | few | TRBD1 | TRBV4-1 | CASSQLLDRAREQYF | TGCGCCAGCAGCCAGCTCCTGGACAGGGCGCGGGAGCAGTACTTC
TRBJ1-5 | - | TRBD1 | TRBV2 | CASSDRTGSQPQHF | TGTGCCAGCAGTGATAGGACAGGGAGTCAGCCCCAGCATTTT
TRBJ2-5 | few | - | TRBV27 | CASRKQGEETQYF | TGTGCCAGCAGGAAACAGGGTGAAGAGACCCAGTACTTC
TRBJ2-5 | few | TRBD1 | TRBV29-1 | CSVTTGTGGVKTQYF | TGCAGCGTTACAACCGGGACAGGGGGAGTCAAGACCCAGTACTTC
TRBJ1-6 | few | TRBD1 | TRBV7-9 | CASSATRVGTGDSPLHF | TGTGCCAGCAGCGCGACCCGTGTGGGGACAGGGGACTCACCCCTCCACTTT
TRBJ2-7 | few | TRBD2 | TRBV4-3 | CASSQASGGVEQYF | TGCGCCAGCAGCCAGGCTAGCGGGGGGGTCGAGCAGTACTTC
TRBJ2-7 | few | TRBD1 | TRBV15 | CATSRYRGSYEQYF | TGTGCCACCAGCAGATACAGGGGATCCTACGAGCAGTACTTC
TRBJ1-2 | - | - | TRBV18 | CASSPDRSYGYTF | TGTGCCAGCTCACCCGACAGGAGCTATGGCTACACCTTC
TRBJ2-5 | few | - | TRBV5-1 | CASSLGGLETQYF | TGCGCCAGCAGCTTGGGGGGGCTGGAGACCCAGTACTTC
TRBJ2-2 | few | - | TRBV5-4 | CASRPGAFTGELFF | TGTGCCAGCAGACCAGGGGCCTTCACCGGGGAGCTGTTTTTT
TRBJ2-5 | - | - | TRBV10-2 | CASTRTVQETQYF | TGCGCCAGCACCAGGACAGTTCAAGAGACCCAGTACTTC
TRBJ2-1 | few | - | TRBV2 | CASNIYSNEQFF | TGTGCCAGCAATATTTACTCGAATGAGCAGTTCTTC
TRBJ2-3 | - | TRBD1 | TRBV28 | CASSFPGTGDTDTQYF | TGTGCCAGCAGTTTTCCCGGGACAGGGGACACAGATACGCAGTATTTT
TRBJ1-2 | few | - | TRBV4-2 | CASSQDQGRSYGYTF | TGTGCCAGCAGCCAAGACCAGGGGCGAAGCTATGGCTACACCTTC
TRBJ2-7 | once | - | TRBV7-2 | CASSFGARSYEQYF | TGTGCCAGCAGCTTCGGAGCCCGCTCTTACGAGCAGTACTTC
TRBJ2-1 | - | TRBD2 | TRBV25-1 | CASSEVGGRYNEQFF | TGTGCCAGCAGTGAAGTGGGGGGGAGGTACAATGAGCAGTTCTTC
TRBJ2-2 | - | - | TRBV7-3 | CASSLLGQSNTGELFF | TGTGCCAGCAGCCTCCTCGGACAAAGCAACACCGGGGAGCTGTTTTTT
TRBJ2-7 | few | TRBD1 | TRBV7-2 | CASSALTGVYEQYF | TGTGCCAGCAGCGCACTCACAGGGGTCTACGAGCAGTACTTC
TRBJ1-1 | - | - | TRBV4-2 | CASSQGFTRDTEAFF | TGTGCCAGCAGCCAAGGGTTCACCCGGGACACTGAAGCTTTCTTT
TRBJ2-2 | - | - | TRBV27 | CASSWGGATGELFF | TGTGCCAGCAGTTGGGGGGGCGCCACCGGGGAGCTGTTTTTT
TRBJ1-6 | few | - | TRBV30 | CAWSSDRPSLGTPLHF | TGTGCCTGGAGTTCCGACAGGCCTTCGTTGGGGACACCCCTCCACTTT
TRBJ2-5 | - | TRBD1 | TRBV28 | CASKSYRGWGEQETQYF | TGTGCCAGCAAAAGTTACAGGGGGTGGGGGGAACAAGAGACCCAGTACTTC
TRBJ2-1 | - | TRBD1 | TRBV7-3 | CASSLMDRGNEQFF | TGTGCCAGCAGCTTAATGGACAGGGGGAATGAGCAGTTCTTC